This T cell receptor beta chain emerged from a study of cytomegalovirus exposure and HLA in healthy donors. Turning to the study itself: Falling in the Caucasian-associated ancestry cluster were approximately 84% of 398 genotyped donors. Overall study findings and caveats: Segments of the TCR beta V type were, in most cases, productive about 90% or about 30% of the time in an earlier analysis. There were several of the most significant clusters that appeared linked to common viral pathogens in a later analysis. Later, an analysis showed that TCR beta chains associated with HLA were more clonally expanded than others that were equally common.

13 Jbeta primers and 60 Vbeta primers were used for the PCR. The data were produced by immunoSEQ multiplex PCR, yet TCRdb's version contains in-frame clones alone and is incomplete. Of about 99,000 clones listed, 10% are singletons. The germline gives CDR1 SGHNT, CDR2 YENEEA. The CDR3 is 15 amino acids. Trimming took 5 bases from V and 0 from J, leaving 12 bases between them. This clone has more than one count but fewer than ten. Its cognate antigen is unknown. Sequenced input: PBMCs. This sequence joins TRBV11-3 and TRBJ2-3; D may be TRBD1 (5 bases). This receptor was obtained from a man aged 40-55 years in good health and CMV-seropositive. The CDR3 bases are TGTGCCAGCAGCGCACGACAGATAAGCACAGATACGCAGTATTTT. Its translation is CASSARQISTDTQYF.